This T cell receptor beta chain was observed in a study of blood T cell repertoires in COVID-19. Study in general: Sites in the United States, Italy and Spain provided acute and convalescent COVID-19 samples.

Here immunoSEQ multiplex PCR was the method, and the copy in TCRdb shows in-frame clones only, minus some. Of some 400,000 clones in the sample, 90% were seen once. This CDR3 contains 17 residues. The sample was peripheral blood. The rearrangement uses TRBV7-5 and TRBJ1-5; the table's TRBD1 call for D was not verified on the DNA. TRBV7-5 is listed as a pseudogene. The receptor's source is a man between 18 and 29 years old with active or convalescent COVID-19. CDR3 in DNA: TGTGCCAGAAGCTTAGCTGTTGCCACCGGCAGGGATGAGCCCCAGCATTTT. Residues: CARSLAVATGRDEPQHF.